The rows below give T cell receptor beta chains drawn from one sample of a study of prognosis after radiotherapy for stage I lung cancer. TCRdb itself ran the multiplex PCR reads through MiXCR, one entry per CDR3 protein. The sample lists about 51,000 distinct CDR3 sequences, about 37% occurring once. This sample comprised PBMCs, obtained before or after stereotactic body radiation therapy (not recorded which). These receptors all come from a donor aged 50 or older with non-small cell lung cancer. CDR3s include the opening cysteine and the closing phenylalanine or tryptophan. The D gene is left open where the match is weak. Size is omitted from some rows. Given values are once, few, many or a class for expanded clones.

j_call	v_call	d_call	clone_size	cdr3_nt	cdr3_aa
TRBJ2-7	TRBV5-1	NA	many	TGCGCCAGCAGCTTGGCAGCATCCTACGAGCAGTACTTC	CASSLAASYEQYF
TRBJ1-6	TRBV5-1	NA	NA	TGCGCAAGCAGCTTGTACGCCTACGGTTCACACCTCCACTTT	CASSLYAYGSHLHF
TRBJ2-7	TRBV6-5	TRBD1	NA	TGTGCCAGCAGTTCCACGGGACAGTATTTGTCTGAGCAGTACTTC	CASSSTGQYLSEQYF
TRBJ2-3	TRBV5-1	TRBD1	many	TGCGCCAGCAGCAGTCAGGGGGCGCGAGATACGCAGTATTTT	CASSSQGARDTQYF
TRBJ2-2	TRBV14	TRBD1	many	TGTGCCAGCAGCCACCCCAGACAGGGACGGAACACCGGGGAGCTGTTTTTT	CASSHPRQGRNTGELFF
TRBJ1-2	TRBV7-2	NA	NA	TGTGCCAGCAGCTCCAGCAGCGGGATAGGCTACAGCTTC	CASSSSSGIGYSF
TRBJ2-1	TRBV5-5	NA	many	TGTGCCAGCAGCTTAGGGGGTAGCTATTACAATGAGCAGTTCTTC	CASSLGGSYYNEQFF
TRBJ2-7	TRBV6-1	TRBD1	many	TGTGCCAGCAGCCACAGACAGGGAAACTACGAGCAGTACTTC	CASSHRQGNYEQYF
TRBJ1-1	TRBV28	TRBD1	many	TGTGCCAGCAATATCGCGGACAGGGGGCGAGGGATGAACACTGAAGCTTTCTTT	CASNIADRGRGMNTEAFF
TRBJ2-5	TRBV5-1	NA	NA	TGCGCCAGCAGCCCAGGTACAGCCGAAGAGACCCAGTACTTC	CASSPGTAEETQYF
TRBJ1-6	TRBV19	NA	many	TGTGCCAGTAGTATAGACAGGGGTAAAACTTCACCCCTCCACTTT	CASSIDRGKTSPLHF
TRBJ2-5	TRBV20-1	TRBD1	many	TGCAGTGCGCCAGGACAGGGGTTACGAGAGACCCAGTACTTC	CSAPGQGLRETQYF
TRBJ2-7	TRBV5-1	NA	many	TGCGCCAGCAGCTTGGTGGACAGTCGCTACGAGCAGTACTTC	CASSLVDSRYEQYF
TRBJ1-1	TRBV28	TRBD1	many	TGTGCCAGCAGCCTGAACAGGGGGCAGAACACTGAAGCTTTCTTT	CASSLNRGQNTEAFF
TRBJ2-2	TRBV6-2/TRBV6-3	NA	NA	TGTGCCAGCAGTTACAGAAGGAGTCCGAACACCGGGTATCTGTTTTTT	CASSYRRSPNTGYLFF
TRBJ2-5	TRBV5-4	NA	NA	TGTGCCAGCAGCTTGGCCCCGGGGGTTGGGCAAGAGACCCAGTACTTC	CASSLAPGVGQETQYF
TRBJ2-1	TRBV10-3	TRBD2	many	TGTGCCATCTCGGCGGGAGCGACTCCTGACAATGAGCAGTTCTTC	CAISAGATPDNEQFF
TRBJ2-3	TRBV6-1	TRBD2	many	TGTGCCAGCAGTCGATTTTCTAGCGGGAGGGCCGCAGATACGCAGTATTTT	CASSRFSSGRAADTQYF
TRBJ2-7	TRBV28	TRBD2	NA	TGTGCCAGCAACCCGAGGACTAGCTGGAGGTACGAGCAGTACTTC	CASNPRTSWRYEQYF
TRBJ2-1	TRBV28	NA	many	TGTGCCAGCAGTTTGGGTGGGGGTTACAATGAGCAGTTCTTC	CASSLGGGYNEQFF
TRBJ2-1	TRBV24-1	TRBD1	NA	TGTGCCACCAGTGAAAACAGGGACAGGGGGCCCCGCGCCTACAATGAGCAGTTCTTC	CATSENRDRGPRAYNEQFF
TRBJ2-1	TRBV12-3/TRBV12-4	TRBD2	many	TGTGCCAGCAGTCCCGGGGGGGCGGGAGGGGTCAATGAGCAGTTCTTC	CASSPGGAGGVNEQFF
TRBJ1-6	TRBV30	NA	many	TGTGCCTGGAGCTATCGGTCTGAGGGGGACTATAATTCACCCCTCCACTTT	CAWSYRSEGDYNSPLHF
TRBJ2-5	TRBV5-1	TRBD2	NA	TGCGCCAGCAGCTTGGGGACTAGCGGGAGTTGGCTAGTAGAGACCCAGTACTTC	CASSLGTSGSWLVETQYF
TRBJ2-3	TRBV28	NA	many	TGTGCCAGCAGTTCCCCGCTAGGCGGAGATACGCAGTATTTT	CASSSPLGGDTQYF
TRBJ2-2	TRBV9	NA	many	TGTGCCAGCAGCGCCCCGACTAGTGCCGCCGGGGAGCTGTTTTTT	CASSAPTSAAGELFF
TRBJ1-1	TRBV24-1	NA	NA	TGTGCCACCAGTGATAATTCGTATGGAGGTATTAACACTGAAGCTTTCTTT	CATSDNSYGGINTEAFF
TRBJ1-1	TRBV6-1	TRBD1	many	TGTGCCAGCAGCCTCAGGGACAGGGGAGGGACTGAAGCTTTCTTT	CASSLRDRGGTEAFF
TRBJ2-1	TRBV5-1	NA	many	TGCGCCAGCAGCTTGGCGGGAGTGGCCTACAATGAGCAGTTCTTC	CASSLAGVAYNEQFF
TRBJ2-2	TRBV3-1	TRBD1	NA	TGTGCCAGCAGCCAAGGCCGGACAGGGACCACCGGGGAGCTGTTTTTT	CASSQGRTGTTGELFF
TRBJ2-3	TRBV12-3/TRBV12-4	NA	many	TGTGCCAGCAGACAGCGGGTGACCACGGATACGCAGTATTTT	CASRQRVTTDTQYF
TRBJ1-1	TRBV12-3/TRBV12-4	TRBD1	many	TGTGCCAGCAGTCCCAACCCCGGGACAGGGTATGTTGAAGCTTTCTTT	CASSPNPGTGYVEAFF
TRBJ2-2	TRBV7-9	NA	many	TGTGCCAGCAGTCGAGGGATGGCGGACACCGGGGAGCTGTTTTTT	CASSRGMADTGELFF
TRBJ1-4	TRBV14	NA	many	TGTGCCAGCAGCCAATGGGGCGCCCCCCATCTGTTTTTT	CASSQWGAPHLFF
TRBJ2-2	TRBV7-2	TRBD2	NA	TGTGCCAGCAGCTATGCGCGGGGGGGGCGAGGCGGGGAGCTGTTCTTT	CASSYARGGRGGELFF
TRBJ2-4	TRBV30	NA	many	TGTGCCTGGAGTGTCTCCCTCCGGCCCAAAAACATTCAGTACTTC	CAWSVSLRPKNIQYF
TRBJ1-1	TRBV4-1	NA	many	TGCGCCAGCAGCCAAGGTCGATTAGGACAGATTAACACTGAAGCTTTCTTT	CASSQGRLGQINTEAFF
TRBJ2-5	TRBV5-1	NA	NA	TGCGCCAGCAGCCCAAAAATGGGCCCGGCGGGTCCTCCACAAGAGACCCAGTACTTC	CASSPKMGPAGPPQETQYF
TRBJ2-3	TRBV7-2	NA	many	TGTGCCAGCAGCTTTGAAAGAGCGGGTACGCAGTATTTT	CASSFERAGTQYF
TRBJ2-3	TRBV5-1	NA	many	TGCGCCAGCAGCTTGGCGAAGGTCACAGATACGCAGTATTTT	CASSLAKVTDTQYF
TRBJ1-5	TRBV30	NA	once	TGTGCCTGGTCGGGGACTGTACAGCCCCAGCATTTT	CAWSGTVQPQHF
TRBJ2-7	TRBV2	NA	NA	TGTGCCAGCAGTCGGATGCCTTACGAGCAGTACTTC	CASSRMPYEQYF
TRBJ2-3	TRBV19	TRBD2	many	TGTGCCAGTATGGCTAGCGGGAGGGTGGATACGCAGTATTTT	CASMASGRVDTQYF
TRBJ1-5	TRBV5-1	NA	many	TGCGCCAGCAGCTTGGCTGGGGATCAGCCCCAGCATTTT	CASSLAGDQPQHF
TRBJ2-3	TRBV11-3	NA	many	TGTGCCAGCAGCTTAGAGTGGGCAGGGGGCACAGATACGCAGTATTTT	CASSLEWAGGTDTQYF
TRBJ2-7	TRBV11-2	NA	once	TGTGCCAGCAGCTTAGCTAGTCTGGGCGAAGAGAAGTACTTC	CASSLASLGEEKYF
TRBJ1-1	TRBV19	NA	NA	TGTGCCACCCGGTCGGGGATCACTGAAGCTTTCTTT	CATRSGITEAFF
TRBJ2-3	TRBV20-1	NA	NA	TGCAGTGCTCCTATATTCGGGGAACGCACAGATACGCATTATTTT	CSAPIFGERTDTHYF
TRBJ2-5	TRBV5-1	NA	NA	TGCGCCAGCAGCTTGGAACTAGGGAAAGAGACCCAGTACTTC	CASSLELGKETQYF
TRBJ1-1	TRBV9	NA	many	TGTGCCAGCAGCGTAGGAAGAGAATGGGACACTGAAGCTTTCTTT	CASSVGREWDTEAFF
TRBJ2-6	TRBV12-3/TRBV12-4	NA	many	TGTGCCAGCAGCACCGATACCTCTGGGGCCAACGTCCTGACTTTC	CASSTDTSGANVLTF
TRBJ1-1	TRBV3-1	NA	many	TGTGCCAGCAGCCACCACAGCGGTGGCACTGAAGCTTTCTTT	CASSHHSGGTEAFF
TRBJ1-3	TRBV7-2	NA	NA	TGTGCCAGCAGCACACGGGGGGGAGACACCATATATTTT	CASSTRGGDTIYF
TRBJ2-1	TRBV28	TRBD1	many	TGTGCCAGCTACGGACAGGGGGCGGGAAATGAGCAGTTCTTC	CASYGQGAGNEQFF